This T cell receptor beta chain was identified during a study of T cells in Graves' hyperthyroidism and ophthalmopathy. Trimming shortened V by 3 bases and J by 8 bases, and 22 bases separated the two germline ends. The CDR3 loop spans 16 amino acids. Amplified TCR beta CDR3 regions came from RNA transcripts. The primer set for the first-round RT-PCR of the TCR CDR3 was HTBI. TCRdb independently ran MiXCR on the multiplex PCR reads; one entry per CDR3 protein. The sample includes 500,000 to 750,000 distinct CDR3 sequences, around 14% of them seen just once. The table lists this clonotype with many counts.

The sequenced sample was blood. The sequence was collected from a woman aged 18 to 35 with Graves' ophthalmopathy. The gene calls are TRBV12-3 or TRBV12-4 and TRBJ1-2, with D unclear. CDR3 coding DNA: TGTGCCAGCAGTTTTCGTCGGCCACAGTATGGTTCGGGCTACACCTTC. Translating it yields CASSFRRPQYGSGYTF.